Shown below are 28 T cell receptor beta chains from a single sample sequenced in a study of blood T cell repertoires in COVID-19. The repertoire was sequenced with immunoSEQ multiplex PCR; TCRdb's copy has only in-frame clones and lacks some. The table has some 190,000 clones, more than 70% seen once; the top ten hold 6.5% to 10%. Sequencing input: peripheral blood. The receptors shown here come from a woman in her sixties with acute or convalescent COVID-19.

The rearrangement links TRBV6-1 to TRBJ1-1; D gene uncertain. The germline V gene encodes CDR1 MNHNS and CDR2 SASEGT. The ends were cut back, 2 bases at V and 0 bases at J, with 7 bases in the middle. The CDR3 is 14 amino acids. The CDR3: CASSEPGMNTEAFF. Here the CDR3 DNA reads TGTGCCAGCAGTGAACCCGGGATGAACACTGAAGCTTTCTTT.

V usage is TRBV12-3 or TRBV12-4 and J usage is TRBJ2-2; tentatively, D is TRBD1 (5 bases). V dropped 6 bases and J dropped 7 bases, with 9 bases sitting between them. The CDR3 has 12 amino acids. CDR3 bases: TGTGCCAGCAGGTCAGGGATCGGGGAGCTGTTTTTT. Its protein is CASRSGIGELFF.

The chain uses TRBV15 and TRBJ2-1; possible D gene TRBD2, 6 bases. There are 16 residues in the CDR3. Germline V CDR1 and CDR2: LNHNV, YYDKDF (reference sequence). Deletions cut 3 bases from V and 4 bases from J, with 16 bases between. The CDR3 reads CATSRPPGGTYNEQFF. In nucleotides, the CDR3 is TGTGCCACCAGCAGGCCCCCGGGCGGGACTTACAATGAGCAGTTCTTC.

The rearrangement links TRBV30 to TRBJ2-7; D is uncertain. The V gene's germline CDR1 is GTSNPN and CDR2 SVGIG (reference sequence). This CDR3 comprises 11 residues. V dropped 3 bases and J dropped 1 base, with 4 bases sitting between them. The CDR3 loop is CAWRRSYEQYF. DNA for the CDR3: TGTGCCTGGAGGAGGTCCTACGAGCAGTACTTC.

This sequence joins TRBV5-1 and TRBJ1-1; weak D call: TRBD1 (6 bases). This CDR3 comprises 15 residues. The germline V gene has CDR1 SGHRS and CDR2 YFSETQ. V was clipped by 4 bases and J by 1 base, with 14 bases between them. The CDR3: CASSPRTAENTEAFF. Written as DNA, the CDR3 is TGCGCCAGCAGCCCCAGGACAGCGGAGAACACTGAAGCTTTCTTT.

The chain employs TRBV5-5 and TRBJ2-3; no clear D. V lost 2 bases and J lost 3, with 7 bases in between. Germline lookup yields CDR1 SGHKS and CDR2 YYEKEE (reference sequence). The CDR3 is 13 amino acids. The CDR3 is CASSFVATDTQYF. In nucleotides, the CDR3 is TGTGCCAGCAGCTTTGTAGCAACAGATACGCAGTATTTT.

The J gene is TRBJ1-1, the V gene TRBV30, with 7 bases matching TRBD1. Germline V gene sequence: CDR1 GTSNPN, CDR2 SVGIG (reference sequence). The CDR3 has 15 amino acids. The ends lost 2 bases at V and 4 bases at J; junction bases unmatched: 10. CDR3 region: CAWSPLQGFGTEAFF. Written as DNA, the CDR3 is TGTGCCTGGAGTCCCCTACAGGGGTTTGGCACTGAAGCTTTCTTT.

The chain couples TRBV5-1 to TRBJ2-1; a possible D gene is TRBD1 (7 bases). Between the trimmed V and J ends, which lost 0 bases and 5 bases, there was a span of 18 bases. Germline CDR1 is SGHRS and CDR2 is YFSETQ. The CDR3 spans 17 residues. The CDR3 region is CASSLAGGWDSNNEQFF. The CDR3 region has the DNA TGCGCCAGCAGCTTGGCTGGGGGGTGGGACAGCAACAATGAGCAGTTCTTC.

The chain is built from TRBV14 and TRBJ1-1, with 8 bases identical to TRBD1. J lost 3 bases, V lost 4 bases, and 10 bases had no gene match. Germline V gene lookup returns CDR1 SGHDN and CDR2 FVKESK. The CDR3 is 16 residues long. The CDR3 region has the DNA TGTGCCAGCAGCCTGGGGGGGACCAGGGGGCACACTGAAGCTTTCTTT. Its translation: CASSLGGTRGHTEAFF.

The CDR3 here is CARLAGAPPTLYNEQFF. The CDR3, as DNA: TGTGCCAGACTAGCGGGGGCACCCCCGACCTTATACAATGAGCAGTTCTTC. This sequence joins TRBV19 and TRBJ2-1; 11 bases match TRBD2. The germline V gene encodes CDR1 LNHDA and CDR2 SQIVND (reference sequence). CDR3 length: 17 amino acids. V gave up 9 bases and J gave up 4 bases; unmatched junction bases: 14.

V is TRBV28 and J is TRBJ1-5, with 9 bases lining up with TRBD1. V shed 6 bases and J 6 bases; nucleotides not matched to a gene: 3. The CDR3 totals 13 residues. From germline, CDR1 is MDHEN and CDR2 SYDVKM. CDR3 loop: CASRLQGAQPQHF. The CDR3 DNA follows: TGTGCCAGCAGACTACAGGGGGCTCAGCCCCAGCATTTT.

The V and J genes are TRBV9 and TRBJ2-1; D not certain. V was cut by 0 bases and J by 8 bases, with 9 bases left in between. Germline V gene data show CDR1 as SGDLS and CDR2 as YYNGEE. The CDR3 is 13 residues long. The CDR3 spells CASSVGTQYEQFF. Here the CDR3 DNA reads TGTGCCAGCAGCGTAGGTACACAGTATGAGCAGTTCTTC.

The chain has TRBV7-8 and TRBJ2-5; D perhaps matches TRBD1 (8 bases). With 4 bases removed from V and 5 bases from J, the gap between germline ends came to 17 bases. Germline CDR1 is SGHVS and CDR2 is FQNEAQ. This CDR3 has 15 amino acids. The CDR3 DNA reads as TGTGCCAGCAGCTACGGACAGGGAGGGTATGAGACCCAGTACTTC. Its protein product is CASSYGQGGYETQYF.

The chain carries TRBV7-8 and TRBJ1-5; D is unresolved. V was trimmed by 0 bases and J by 1 base, leaving 16 bases between them. Germline loops: CDR1 SGHVS, CDR2 FQNEAQ. The CDR3 runs to 18 residues. The CDR3: CASSLAPEQPGSNQPQHF. The CDR3 DNA follows: TGTGCCAGCAGCTTAGCTCCCGAGCAACCCGGGAGCAATCAGCCCCAGCATTTT.

The CDR3 bases are TGTGCCAGCAGTACTCTATCCACCGGGGAGCTGTTTTTT. Protein product: CASSTLSTGELFF. The J gene is TRBJ2-2, the V gene TRBV28; no firm D call. V was trimmed by 5 bases and J by 4 bases, leaving 8 bases between them. The CDR3 is 13 residues long. Per the germline V gene, CDR1 is MDHEN and CDR2 is SYDVKM.

The chain recombines TRBV4-1 with TRBJ1-2, with D uncertain. The CDR3 loop spans 15 amino acids. The V end lost 0 bases, the J end lost 8 bases, and 16 bases lay between the germline ends. Germline CDR1 reads MGHRA; CDR2 reads YSYEKL. The CDR3 DNA sequence: TGCGCCAGCAGCCAAGATAGACCGGGAGACCGGGGCTACACCTTC. This codes for CASSQDRPGDRGYTF.

CDR3 region: CATSGVFSNQPQHF. CDR3 nucleotides: TGTGCCACCAGTGGTGTATTTAGCAATCAGCCCCAGCATTTT. This rearrangement joins TRBV24-1 to TRBJ1-5, with D unresolved. Trimming removed 5 bases at V and 0 bases at J, with 7 bases between. The CDR3 is 14 residues long. In germline, CDR1 is KGHDR, CDR2 SFDVKD.

The J gene is TRBJ2-2, the V gene TRBV5-1; TRBD2 might be the D (6 bases). The CDR3 sequence is 14 residues long. The germline V gene has CDR1 SGHRS and CDR2 YFSETQ. V was trimmed by 0 bases and J by 3 bases, leaving 6 bases between them. The CDR3 loop is CASSLGLDTGELFF. The CDR3 DNA reads as TGCGCCAGCAGCTTGGGACTAGACACCGGGGAGCTGTTTTTT.

The chain joins TRBV29-1 to TRBJ2-1; 9 bases match TRBD1. Germline V gene data show CDR1 as SQVTM and CDR2 as ANQGSEA. Unmatched junction bases numbered 4, after V lost 1 base and J lost 0 bases. This CDR3 spans 16 amino acids. The CDR3: CSVEGTGVRSYNEQFF. DNA for the CDR3: TGCAGCGTTGAAGGGACAGGGGTTCGCTCCTACAATGAGCAGTTCTTC.

This clone was recorded at least ten times. The same CDR3 can be traced to other DNA sequences in this sample. J is TRBJ1-1 and V is TRBV11-2; maybe TRBD1 (5 bases). CDR1 and CDR2 from the germline V gene are SGHAT and FQNNGV. The length of the CDR3 is 12 residues. V lost 5 bases and J 5 bases, leaving 9 bases between the germline ends. This CDR3 reads CASSLGTTEAFF. CDR3 DNA sequence: TGTGCCAGCAGCCTGGGGACTACTGAAGCTTTCTTT.

In the case of this clone: Other nucleotide sequences from this sample produce the same CDR3. This chain connects TRBV5-1 to TRBJ1-5; 8 bases fit TRBD1. Germline V CDR1 and CDR2: SGHRS, YFSETQ. This CDR3 spans 15 amino acids. The V and J ends lost 0 bases and 4 bases, in that order; junction bases with no gene match: 3. The CDR3 here is CASSLGTGINQPQHF. In DNA, the CDR3 is TGCGCCAGCAGCTTGGGGACAGGGATAAATCAGCCCCAGCATTTT.

The rearrangement uses TRBV29-1 and TRBJ1-1; 10 positions agree with TRBD1. Trimming cost V 6 bases and J 0 bases; bases outside gene matches: 4. The germline V gene has CDR1 SQVTM and CDR2 ANQGSEA. The CDR3 is 14 amino acids. The CDR3 loop is CSVGQGWVNTEAFF. DNA for the CDR3: TGCAGCGTGGGACAGGGGTGGGTGAACACTGAAGCTTTCTTT.

V gene TRBV19 combines with J gene TRBJ2-3; no reliable D call. Deletions cut 4 bases from V and 6 bases from J, with 14 bases between. There are 14 residues in the CDR3. Per germline, CDR1 LNHDA and CDR2 SQIVND (reference sequence). Here the CDR3 reads CASSKLLLADTQYF. In DNA, the CDR3 is TGTGCCAGTAGTAAACTATTATTAGCCGATACGCAGTATTTT.

This clone was seen just once. The chain uses TRBV19 and TRBJ2-1, with 8 bases fitting TRBD2. Trimming took 5 bases from V and 5 from J; bases not matched to a gene: 8. This CDR3 contains 15 residues. The germline gives CDR1 LNHDA, CDR2 SQIVND (reference sequence). The CDR3 region is CASSPWFSGNNEQFF. CDR3 DNA: TGTGCCAGTAGTCCGTGGTTTAGCGGGAACAATGAGCAGTTCTTC.

V is TRBV7-2 and J is TRBJ2-1; 9 bases map to TRBD2. With V trimmed by 1 base and J by 1 base, 2 bases remained unmatched. The CDR3 length is 16 residues. Germline V gives CDR1 SGHTA, CDR2 FQGNSA. In nucleotides, the CDR3 is TGTGCCAGCAGCTTAGGAACTAGCGGGTCCTACAATGAGCAGTTCTTC. Protein product: CASSLGTSGSYNEQFF.

V gene TRBV18 combines with J gene TRBJ2-3; TRBD2 is a possible D gene (5 bases). Germline CDR1 KGHSH, CDR2 LQKENI. The CDR3 covers 15 residues. V lost 6 bases and J 1 base, leaving 14 bases between the germline ends. This chain's CDR3 is CASSQKSGGTDTQYF. In DNA form, the CDR3 reads TGTGCCAGCTCCCAAAAGAGCGGAGGCACAGATACGCAGTATTTT. Using reference TRBV18 and TRBJ2-3 for the parts outside the CDR3, the full variable domain is NAGVMQNPRHLVRRRGQEARLRCSPMKGHSHVYWYRQLPEEGLKFMVYLQKENIIDESGMPKERFSAEFPKEGPSILRIQQVVRGDSAAYFCASSQKSGGTDTQYFGPGTRLTVL.

The chain carries TRBV15 and TRBJ1-6; no clear D. The ends were cut back, 5 bases at V and 6 bases at J, with 11 bases in the middle. The CDR3 totals 14 residues. Germline CDR1 and CDR2: LNHNV and YYDKDF (reference sequence). The CDR3: CATSQEGANSPLHF. The CDR3 coding sequence is TGTGCCACCAGCCAAGAGGGTGCTAATTCACCCCTCCACTTT.

This chain joins TRBV12-3 or TRBV12-4 and TRBJ1-1, with a possible D match to TRBD1 (5 bases). CDR3 length: 13 residues. V was pared by 6 bases and J by 10 bases, with 18 bases between. The CDR3 region is CASSAGLTLGAFF. CDR3 DNA: TGTGCCAGCAGCGCGGGACTTACCCTAGGAGCTTTCTTT.